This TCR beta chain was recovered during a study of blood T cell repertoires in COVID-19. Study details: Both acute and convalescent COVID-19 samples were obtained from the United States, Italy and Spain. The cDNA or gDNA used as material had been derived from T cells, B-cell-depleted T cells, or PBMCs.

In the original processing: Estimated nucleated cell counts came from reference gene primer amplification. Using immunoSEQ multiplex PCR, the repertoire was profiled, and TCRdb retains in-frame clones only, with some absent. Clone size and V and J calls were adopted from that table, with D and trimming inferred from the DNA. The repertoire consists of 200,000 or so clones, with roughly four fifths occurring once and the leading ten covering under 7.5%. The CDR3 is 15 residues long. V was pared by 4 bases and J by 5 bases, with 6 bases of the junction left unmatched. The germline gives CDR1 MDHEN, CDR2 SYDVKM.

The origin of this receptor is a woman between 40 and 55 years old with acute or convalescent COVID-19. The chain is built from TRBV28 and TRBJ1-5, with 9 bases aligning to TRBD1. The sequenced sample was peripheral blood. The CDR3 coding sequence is TGTGCCAGCAGTTCTACCGGGACAGGGTATCAGCCCCAGCATTTT. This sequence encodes CASSSTGTGYQPQHF.